The present entry profiles one T cell receptor (beta chain) with its context. The entry originates in a study of blood T cell repertoires in COVID-19. Turning to the study itself: Sites across the United States, Italy and Spain contributed samples from acute and convalescent COVID-19. PBMCs, B-cell-depleted T cells, or T cells were the source of the cDNA or gDNA that made up the material.

Under the authors' procedure: Reference gene primer amplification gave nucleated cell count estimates. The repertoire was sequenced with immunoSEQ multiplex PCR; TCRdb's copy has only in-frame clones and lacks some. D and trimming were read from the DNA, whereas the V and J calls and clone size are those reported in that table. The sample has roughly 280,000 clones; over 75% are singletons. The source of this sequence is a woman in her 70s with acute or convalescent COVID-19. Sequenced sample: peripheral blood.

The CDR3: CASSQGSAGNTDTQYF. CDR3 coding DNA: TGTGCCAGCAGCCAAGGCTCAGCGGGGAACACAGATACGCAGTATTTT. The V gene is TRBV14, the J gene TRBJ2-3, with 7 bases matching TRBD2. This CDR3 has 16 residues. Germline lookup yields CDR1 SGHDN and CDR2 FVKESK. Trimming removed 1 base from V and 2 bases from J; junction bases left unmatched: 6.